The following is a TCR beta chain sequence with its context. CDR1 and CDR2 (germline): MNHEY, SMNVEV (reference sequence). The CDR3 extends over 13 amino acids. Trimming cost V 5 bases and J 2 bases, with 10 bases left between them. Donors in the study were healthy people who gave bone marrow. The data belong to a study of cytomegalovirus exposure and HLA in healthy donors. Amplification used 60 Vbeta primers and 13 Jbeta primers. The table came from immunoSEQ multiplex PCR; TCRdb's copy has only in-frame clones and leaves some out. Of about 89,000 clones detected, 76% appear once; the ten largest clones hold roughly 1.3%.

This chain links TRBV27 with TRBJ2-7; D perhaps matches TRBD2 (5 bases). This clonotype was sampled from a male donor in good health and CMV-seronegative. The source material was PBMCs. Here the CDR3 DNA reads TGTGCCAGCAGTCACGGGGTACCCTACGAGCAGTACTTC. Protein sequence: CASSHGVPYEQYF.